This is a list of T cell receptor beta chains from one sample in a study of blood T cell repertoires in COVID-19. The assay was immunoSEQ multiplex PCR, and TCRdb's table has in-frame clones only and misses some. Of 70,000 to 90,000 clones detected, over 65% appear once; the ten largest clones hold approximately 10%. Material for sequencing was peripheral blood. The receptors shown here come from a human donor in a cohort sampled during active COVID-19. Both conserved end residues are part of each CDR3. A D gene is named only where the DNA matches it firmly. Clone size, where shown, is once, few, many, or a class for clones that have expanded.

>13|NA|TRBD1|TRBJ2-7|TRBV7-2
CASSFGQGGEQYF
TGTGCCAGCAGCTTTGGACAGGGAGGCGAGCAGTACTTC
>14|NA|TRBD1|TRBJ1-1|TRBV7-8
CASRSLRTGGQAFF
TGTGCCAGCAGAAGCTTAAGGACAGGTGGCCAAGCTTTCTTT
>15|NA|TRBD1|TRBJ1-4|TRBV9
CASSVGTGSNEKLFF
TGTGCCAGCAGCGTAGGGACAGGGTCTAATGAAAAACTGTTTTTT
>16|NA|TRBD2|TRBJ2-1|TRBV24-1
CATSDLGSGGAYEQFF
TGTGCCACCAGTGATTTGGGTAGCGGGGGGGCCTATGAGCAGTTCTTC
>13|NA|NA|TRBJ1-4|TRBV7-8
CASSLTEHEKLFF
TGTGCCAGCAGCTTAACAGAACACGAAAAACTGTTTTTT
>16|NA|TRBD2|TRBJ2-3|TRBV5-4
CASSFGLAGVTDTQYF
TGTGCCAGCAGCTTTGGACTAGCGGGGGTCACAGATACGCAGTATTTT
>15|NA|NA|TRBJ2-2|TRBV5-1
CASSQLPGDTGELFF
TGCGCCAGCAGCCAGCTGCCAGGGGATACCGGGGAGCTGTTTTTT
>14|NA|TRBD1|TRBJ1-1|TRBV7-9
CASSFYRGGTEAFF
TGTGCCAGCAGCTTCTACAGGGGCGGCACTGAAGCTTTCTTT
>16|few|NA|TRBJ2-2|TRBV5-1
CASSFGVGSGSGELFF
TGCGCCAGCAGCTTCGGGGTTGGGTCAGGATCCGGGGAGCTGTTTTTT
>19|NA|TRBD2|TRBJ2-3|TRBV7-2
CASSSPTFKTSFGTDTQYF
TGTGCCAGCAGCTCTCCGACCTTTAAGACTAGCTTTGGGACAGATACGCAGTATTTT